The entry that follows covers one T cell receptor beta chain sequence. Its antigen is undetermined. This CDR3 contains 15 residues. The V and J ends lost 0 bases and 0 bases, in that order; junction bases with no gene match: 0. CDR1 and CDR2 from the germline V gene are ENHRY and SYGVKD. TCRdb's copy holds only in-frame clones and misses some; the assay was immunoSEQ multiplex PCR. The table shows about 11,000 clones, with roughly 70% occurring only once. Allogeneic regulatory or mature dendritic cells were co-cultured for less than six days with CFSE-labeled sorted T cells at 1:10. CD4+ or CD8+ T cells were sorted as naive CD45RA+ or memory CD45RO+. This sample is part of a study of regulatory dendritic cells for organ transplantation. Study observations and caveats: The most alloreactive TCR clonotypes were found in resting memory CD8+ cells.

The TCR was taken from a human donor in good health. Sequencing was performed on memory CD4+ T cells from blood cultured with regulatory dendritic cells. Noted subset: CD45RO+ memory T cells. The gene calls are TRBV10-3 and TRBJ2-3; 7 bases fit TRBD1. The CDR3 DNA follows: TGTGCCATCAGTGAGTCGACAGGGAGCACAGATACGCAGTATTTT. Amino acid sequence: CAISESTGSTDTQYF.